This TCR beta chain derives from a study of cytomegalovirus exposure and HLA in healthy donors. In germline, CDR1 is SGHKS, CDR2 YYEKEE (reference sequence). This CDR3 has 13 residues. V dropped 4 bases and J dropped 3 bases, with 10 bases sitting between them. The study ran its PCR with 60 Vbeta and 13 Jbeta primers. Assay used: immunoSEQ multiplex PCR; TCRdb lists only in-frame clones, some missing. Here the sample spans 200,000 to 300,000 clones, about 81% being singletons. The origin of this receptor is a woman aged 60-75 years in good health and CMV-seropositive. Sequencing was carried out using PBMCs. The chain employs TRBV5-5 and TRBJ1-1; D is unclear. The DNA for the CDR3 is TGTGCCAGCAGCACCGACACAGACACTGAAGCTTTCTTT. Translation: CASSTDTDTEAFF. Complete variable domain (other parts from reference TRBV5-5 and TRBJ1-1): DAGVTQSPTHLIKTRGQQVTLRCSPISGHKSVSWYQQVLGQGPQFIFQYYEKEERGRGNFPDRFSARQFPNYSSELNVNALLLGDSALYLCASSTDTDTEAFFGQGTRLTVV.